This TCR beta chain was sequenced in a study of cytomegalovirus exposure and HLA in healthy donors. On the study more broadly: Unique TCRs numbering 75 million to 95 million, obtained from HLA-typed donors, made up an early data release. Whole-study results and caveats: Reportedly, HLA-A and HLA-B alleles of most subjects were accurately predicted from TCR beta.

Donors counted as nominally healthy when sampled, yet unrecorded immune exposures were likely. As to this clone: Its matching antigen is unknown.

In germline, CDR1 is MDHEN, CDR2 SYDVKM. V shed 5 bases and J 5 bases; nucleotides not matched to a gene: 9. CDR3 length equals 15 residues. PCR primers comprised 60 Vbeta and 13 Jbeta primers. Clones were sequenced by immunoSEQ multiplex PCR, and TCRdb holds only the in-frame ones, with some missing. The sample includes about 190,000 clones, around 84% seen only once; the top ten take about 3%. The specimen sequenced was PBMCs. The source of this sequence is a man in his forties in good health and CMV-seropositive. V and J are TRBV28 and TRBJ2-1, with TRBD2 matching 7 bases. The CDR3 loop reads CASSPGGSVHNEQFF. The CDR3 nucleotides read TGTGCCAGCAGTCCGGGCGGGAGCGTCCACAATGAGCAGTTCTTC.